The 9 T cell receptor beta chains in this list originate from one sample, sequenced in a study of PD-1 blockade in classical Hodgkin lymphoma. Only in-frame clones appear in the TCRdb table, and some are missing; sequencing was by immunoSEQ multiplex PCR. The sample records about 92,000 clones, 75% to 85% being singletons. As to time point: cycle 4 day 1 (C4D1), after 5 to 7 weeks of nivolumab. Every patient had relapsed following autologous stem cell transplantation, and cohorts differed in brentuximab vedotin exposure. This specimen consisted of peripheral blood mononuclear cells (PBMCs), obtained before the fourth cycle of nivolumab. Source of these receptors: a human donor with classical Hodgkin lymphoma.

This chain joins TRBV7-6 and TRBJ2-2, with 8 bases identical to TRBD1. Per germline, CDR1 SGHVS and CDR2 FNYEAQ. This CDR3 has 16 amino acids. The junction had 3 bases not matched to a gene; V was cut back by 2 bases and J by 1 base. CDR3 region: CASSLQGAGNTGELFF. The CDR3 bases are TGTGCCAGCAGCTTACAGGGGGCGGGGAACACCGGGGAGCTGTTTTTT.

Comment on this clone: The sample holds other DNA sequences that translate to the same CDR3. The V and J genes are TRBV5-4 and TRBJ1-3; no firm D call. V dropped 0 bases and J dropped 0 bases, with 13 bases sitting between them. The CDR3 consists of 17 residues. From germline, CDR1 is SGHNT and CDR2 YYREEE (reference sequence). The CDR3: CASSLVPPGSSGNTIYF. The CDR3 DNA reads as TGTGCCAGCAGCTTGGTCCCCCCCGGTAGCTCTGGAAACACCATATATTTT.

This sequence joins TRBV11-2 and TRBJ2-1; the D is unclear. The CDR3 extends over 13 amino acids. From germline, CDR1 is SGHAT and CDR2 FQNNGV. Trimming took 3 bases from V and 4 from J, leaving 7 bases between them. Here the CDR3 DNA reads TGTGCCAGCAGCTTGACCAGTTACAATGAGCAGTTCTTC. Its translation is CASSLTSYNEQFF.

The V gene is TRBV5-6, the J gene TRBJ1-1, with D possibly TRBD1 on 6 matching bases. Germline CDR1 is SGHDT and CDR2 is YYEEEE. The ends were cut back, 4 bases at V and 2 bases at J, with 18 bases in the middle. This CDR3 spans 16 amino acids. The DNA of the CDR3 is TGTGCCAGCAGCCCCATTCCCTCGACAGGCAACACTGAAGCTTTCTTT. This gives the protein CASSPIPSTGNTEAFF.

V gene TRBV2 combines with J gene TRBJ2-7; D gene unclear. From germline, CDR1 is SNHLY and CDR2 FYNNEI. V gave up 7 bases and J gave up 1 base, with 11 bases separating them. This CDR3 is built from 13 residues. CDR3 DNA: TGTGCCAGCACCGACACTATATCCTACGAGCAGTACTTC. Protein product: CASTDTISYEQYF.

This clone has only a few counts. The gene calls are TRBV5-4 and TRBJ2-7; 7 nucleotides agree with TRBD1. Trimming removed 2 bases from V and 2 bases from J; junction bases left unmatched: 1. CDR3 size: 13 residues. CDR1 SGHNT and CDR2 YYREEE come from the germline V gene (reference sequence). The CDR3 region has the DNA TGTGCCAGCAGCTTCGACAGGGCCTACGAGCAGTACTTC. Translation gives CASSFDRAYEQYF.

This chain joins TRBV6-1 and TRBJ2-5, with TRBD2 matching 14 bases. V dropped 3 bases and J dropped 5; count of bases not matched to a gene: 8. The CDR3 runs to 17 residues. CDR1 and CDR2 from the germline V gene are MNHNS and SASEGT. CDR3 sequence reads: CASSDPGLAGVLETQYF. DNA of the CDR3: TGTGCCAGCAGTGACCCGGGACTAGCGGGAGTTTTGGAGACCCAGTACTTC.

This clone was counted between two and nine times. The J gene is TRBJ2-2, the V gene TRBV28; 8 bases are a match to TRBD1. V lost 10 bases and J lost 4; bases outside the gene matches: 8. Germline assignment: CDR1 MDHEN and CDR2 SYDVKM. The CDR3 runs to 14 residues. The chain's CDR3 is CATLDRVATGELFF. The CDR3 coding sequence is TGTGCCACCCTGGACAGGGTAGCCACCGGGGAGCTGTTTTTT.

The V gene is TRBV11-3, the J gene TRBJ2-2, with D possibly matching TRBD2 (7 bases). Germline V CDR1 and CDR2: SGHNT, YENEEA. CDR3 length: 13 residues. Trimming pared 6 bases from V and 9 bases from J, leaving 14 bases between. CDR3 in DNA: TGTGCCAGCAGGCTTTCGGGGGGCCGGGAGCTGTTTTTT. Its translation: CASRLSGGRELFF.